Below are 20 T cell receptor beta chains sequenced from a single sample in a study of T cell repertoires in ileal Crohn's disease. Libraries were prepared by immunoSEQ multiplex PCR; TCRdb keeps only in-frame clonotypes and omits some of them. The data contain some 11,000 clones, roughly 78% of them seen just once; the ten biggest clones take up roughly 6.9%. Sample time point: neoterminal ileum biopsy at postoperative endoscopy, about 6 months after surgery. Sequenced material: ileal tissue. The receptors come from an adult with Crohn's disease.

The chain combines TRBV6-5 with TRBJ2-1; weak D call: TRBD2 (6 bases). V shed 0 bases and J shed 8 bases, with 14 bases lying between them. CDR3 length: 15 residues. Germline V gives CDR1 MNHEY, CDR2 SVGAGI. The CDR3 coding sequence is TGTGCCAGCAGTTACTCGCACCTAGCGCTCGATGAGCAGTTCTTC. It encodes CASSYSHLALDEQFF.

Only one count was recorded for this clone. This rearrangement joins TRBV18 to TRBJ1-3; 7 positions agree with TRBD1. The length of the CDR3 is 18 residues. Germline values: CDR1 KGHSH, CDR2 LQKENI. Germline trimming cut 2 bases from V and 0 bases from J; bases unmatched to any gene: 10. CDR3: CASSPSGQRGSSGNTIYF. The CDR3 bases are TGTGCCAGCTCACCATCGGGACAGCGGGGGAGCTCTGGAAACACCATATATTTT.

This chain joins TRBV5-6 and TRBJ2-7, with TRBD2 matching over 11 bases. Germline V gene data show CDR1 as SGHDT and CDR2 as YYEEEE. The trim removed 0 bases at V and 2 bases at J, leaving 1 base unmatched. The CDR3 spans 15 residues. The CDR3 bases are TGTGCCAGCAGCTTGGTTAGCGGGGGGGCCTACGAGCAGTACTTC. This gives the protein CASSLVSGGAYEQYF.

The V and J genes are TRBV27 and TRBJ1-2; no definite D call. CDR3 length: 14 residues. The germline V gene has CDR1 MNHEY and CDR2 SMNVEV (reference sequence). V was trimmed by 5 bases and J by 4 bases, leaving 14 bases between them. CDR3 region: CASSPRVRVYGYTF. CDR3 bases: TGTGCCAGCAGTCCGAGGGTACGGGTCTATGGCTACACCTTC.

The CDR3 coding sequence is TGCGCCAGCAGCCAAGCGTTCAGTAGCAATCAGCCCCAGCATTTT. It specifies CASSQAFSSNQPQHF. The chain links TRBV4-1 to TRBJ1-5; D gene unclear. Trimming cost V 1 base and J 0 bases, with 7 bases left between them. There are 15 residues in the CDR3. Germline CDR1 is MGHRA and CDR2 is YSYEKL.

The genes are TRBV18 and TRBJ1-5; 8 nucleotides line up with TRBD1. V lost 6 bases to trimming and J lost 3 bases; unmatched junction nucleotides: 7. The length of the CDR3 is 15 residues. Per germline, CDR1 KGHSH and CDR2 LQKENI. This CDR3 reads CASSLGQGTNQPQHF. CDR3 nucleotide sequence: TGTGCCAGCTCCCTCGGACAGGGCACCAATCAGCCCCAGCATTTT.

The chain has TRBV9 and TRBJ1-1; 10 bases match TRBD1. The CDR3 is 14 amino acids. Germline CDR1 SGDLS, CDR2 YYNGEE. Losses at the gene ends were 7 bases for V and 4 bases for J; bases not matched to a gene: 7. CDR3 in amino acids: CASAPGTGATEAFF. The CDR3 bases are TGTGCCAGCGCTCCCGGGACAGGGGCCACTGAAGCTTTCTTT. The complete variable domain, with remaining parts taken from reference TRBV9 and TRBJ1-1, reads DSGVTQTPKHLITATGQRVTLRCSPRSGDLSVYWYQQSLDQGLQFLIQYYNGEERAKGNILERFSAQQFPDLHSELNLSSLELGDSALYFCASAPGTGATEAFFGQGTRLTVV.

This sequence joins TRBV5-6 and TRBJ1-1; 8 nucleotides align to TRBD1. The V gene's germline CDR1 is SGHDT and CDR2 YYEEEE. Unmatched junction bases numbered 12, after V lost 4 bases and J lost 1 base. This CDR3 comprises 17 residues. This chain's CDR3 is CASSPGTGNLPNTEAFF. DNA of the CDR3: TGTGCCAGCAGCCCGGGGACAGGAAATCTCCCGAACACTGAAGCTTTCTTT.

The genes are TRBV11-2 and TRBJ2-7, with 7 bases fitting TRBD1. V shed 1 base, J shed 1 base, and the junction held 4 bases outside the gene matches. This CDR3 has 15 residues. Germline loops: CDR1 SGHAT, CDR2 FQNNGV. In DNA, the CDR3 is TGTGCCAGCAGCTTAGCGGGGACAGTTTCCTACGAGCAGTACTTC. Its translation is CASSLAGTVSYEQYF. The entire variable domain, with the rest obtained from reference TRBV11-2 and TRBJ2-7, is as follows: EAGVAQSPRYKIIEKRQSVAFWCNPISGHATLYWYQQILGQGPKLLIQFQNNGVVDDSQLPKDRFSAERLKGVDSTLKIQPAKLEDSAVYLCASSLAGTVSYEQYFGPGTRLTVT.

The genes are TRBV2 and TRBJ2-4, with D possibly being TRBD1 (5 bases). Germline V CDR1 and CDR2: SNHLY, FYNNEI. The CDR3 is 16 residues long. V lost 7 bases and J 0 bases, leaving 16 bases between the germline ends. The CDR3 reads CASTGAGPLAKNIQYF. CDR3 nucleotides: TGTGCCAGCACAGGTGCAGGGCCACTAGCCAAAAACATTCAGTACTTC.

This clone has only one observation. This chain uses TRBV30 with TRBJ1-4; maybe TRBD1 (6 bases). CDR3 length: 15 residues. The germline CDR1 and CDR2 sequences are GTSNPN and SVGIG (reference sequence). V shed 2 bases and J shed 6 bases, with 16 bases lying between them. The CDR3 loop reads CAWSPLGAGYEKLFF. Written as DNA, the CDR3 is TGTGCCTGGAGTCCTCTGGGGGCGGGTTATGAAAAACTGTTTTTT.

The sample holds a few counts of this clone. The chain joins TRBV5-4 to TRBJ1-1, with 10 positions matching TRBD1. J gave up 4 bases and V 3 bases, and 9 bases lay outside the gene matches. This CDR3 spans 16 amino acids. Germline V gene data show CDR1 as SGHNT and CDR2 as YYREEE (reference sequence). The CDR3: CASSSRDRGAGTEAFF. The CDR3 DNA sequence: TGTGCCAGCAGCTCCCGGGACAGGGGAGCGGGCACTGAAGCTTTCTTT.

CDR3 protein: CASSYRGRGYYEQYF. The CDR3, as DNA: TGTGCCAGCAGTTACAGGGGAAGAGGTTACTACGAGCAGTACTTC. The chain is built from TRBV6-5 and TRBJ2-7; a possible D gene is TRBD1 (5 bases). CDR1 and CDR2 (germline): MNHEY, SVGAGI. This CDR3 contains 15 residues. Trimming cost V 2 bases and J 3 bases, with 14 bases left between them.

V and J are TRBV19 and TRBJ1-5; a weak D match, TRBD1 (6 bases). Germline V CDR1 and CDR2: LNHDA, SQIVND (reference sequence). Trimming took 5 bases from V and 6 from J, leaving 14 bases between them. The CDR3 spans 14 residues. CDR3: CASSFHRAGQPQHF. The CDR3 DNA reads as TGTGCCAGTAGTTTTCACAGGGCGGGTCAGCCCCAGCATTTT.

This sequence joins TRBV14 and TRBJ1-1, with D possibly TRBD1 on 5 matching bases. Germline CDR1 and CDR2: SGHDN and FVKESK. V gave up 0 bases and J gave up 11 bases, with 13 bases separating them. The CDR3 loop spans 13 amino acids. In DNA, the CDR3 is TGTGCCAGCAGCCAAGAGAGCGCCCGGGGGGCTTTCTTT. It yields the protein CASSQESARGAFF.

V usage is TRBV4-2 and J usage is TRBJ1-2; TRBD1 might be the D (6 bases). CDR3 length: 17 residues. Trimming pared 2 bases from V and 3 bases from J, leaving 19 bases between. Germline-derived CDR1 and CDR2 are LGHNA and YNFKEQ. CDR3 loop: CASSQSASSQGDYGYTF. CDR3 coding DNA: TGTGCCAGCAGCCAATCCGCTTCTTCACAGGGAGACTATGGCTACACCTTC.

This rearrangement joins TRBV7-9 to TRBJ1-3; 7 nucleotides line up with TRBD1. The germline CDR1 and CDR2 sequences are SEHNR and FQNEAQ (reference sequence). V gave up 5 bases and J gave up 4 bases; unmatched junction bases: 8. This CDR3 has 15 residues. The CDR3 bases are TGTGCCAGCAGCAAACAGGGGTGGTGGGGAAACACCATATATTTT. Translated: CASSKQGWWGNTIYF.

This clone was observed once. This CDR3 reads CAALPHMELYNEQFF. For the CDR3, the DNA is TGTGCCGCTTTGCCCCACATGGAGCTCTACAATGAGCAGTTCTTC. The chain recombines TRBV28 with TRBJ2-1; D gene uncertain. The CDR3 extends over 15 amino acids. Trimming took 11 bases from V and 3 from J, leaving 20 bases between them. Germline CDR1 and CDR2: MDHEN and SYDVKM.

The CDR3 coding sequence is TGTGCCAGCAGATCCCGACAGGGTGTTCAGCCCCAGCATTTT. Amino acid sequence: CASRSRQGVQPQHF. The rearrangement links TRBV6-5 to TRBJ1-5, with 7 positions matching TRBD1. Per germline, CDR1 MNHEY and CDR2 SVGAGI. The V and J ends lost 6 bases and 6 bases, in that order; junction bases with no gene match: 8. The CDR3 has 14 amino acids.

The V call is TRBV5-1, the J call TRBJ1-2; D gene ambiguous. CDR3 length: 13 residues. Deletions cut 3 bases from V and 1 base from J, with 7 bases between. Germline V gene lookup returns CDR1 SGHRS and CDR2 YFSETQ. The CDR3: CASSSLDNYGYTF. The CDR3 DNA reads TGCGCCAGCAGCTCGCTAGATAACTATGGCTACACCTTC.